The 3 T cell receptor beta chains below all came from one sample that was sequenced in a study of T-cell memory formation after mild COVID-19. TCRdb reprocessed the 5' RACE reads via MiXCR and lists one record per CDR3 protein. Of 250,000 to 300,000 distinct CDR3 sequences listed, 7% to 10% were seen once; the top ten hold about 20%. The sequencing input was PBMCs or a T cell subset sorted from them (not recorded which). These receptors came from a man younger than 30 who had mild COVID-19 (a few samples of this study predate the infection). Cell type and time point are not known.

This clonotype was detected ten times or more. This chain uses TRBV7-2 with TRBJ2-7, with 8 positions matching TRBD1. The CDR3 is 13 amino acids. Per the germline V gene, CDR1 is SGHTA and CDR2 is FQGNSA. Unmatched junction bases numbered 4, after V lost 4 bases and J lost 5 bases. The DNA of the CDR3 is TGTGCCAGCAGCTACGGACAGGGCAACGAGCAGTACGTC. Translated, it gives CASSYGQGNEQYV.

Many counts were recorded for this clonotype. The CDR3 reads CASSQDPGAGYNEQFF. The CDR3 region has the DNA TGTGCCAGCAGCCAAGATCCGGGGGCAGGGTACAATGAGCAGTTCTTC. This chain connects TRBV4-2 to TRBJ2-1; the D call may be TRBD1 or TRBD2 (6 bases each). Germline V CDR1 and CDR2: LGHNA, YNFKEQ. The CDR3 consists of 16 residues. The germline V and J ends were trimmed by 0 bases and 4 bases, with 13 bases remaining between them.

This clonotype was seen repeatedly, ten times or more. The V gene is TRBV5-1, the J gene TRBJ1-2; TRBD1 is a possible D gene (5 bases). Trimming stripped 3 bases from V and 6 bases from J, with 18 bases between. Germline V gene data show CDR1 as SGHRS and CDR2 as YFSETQ. The CDR3 has 15 residues. CDR3 protein: CASSSSTGGVDGYTF. The CDR3 DNA reads as TGCGCCAGCAGCTCGTCGACGGGGGGAGTAGATGGCTACACCTTC. Full variable domain (remainder filled in from reference TRBV5-1 and TRBJ1-2): KAGVTQTPRYLIKTRGQQVTLSCSPISGHRSVSWYQQTPGQGLQFLFEYFSETQRNKGNFPGRFSGRQFSNSRSEMNVSTLELGDSALYLCASSSSTGGVDGYTFGSGTRLTVV.